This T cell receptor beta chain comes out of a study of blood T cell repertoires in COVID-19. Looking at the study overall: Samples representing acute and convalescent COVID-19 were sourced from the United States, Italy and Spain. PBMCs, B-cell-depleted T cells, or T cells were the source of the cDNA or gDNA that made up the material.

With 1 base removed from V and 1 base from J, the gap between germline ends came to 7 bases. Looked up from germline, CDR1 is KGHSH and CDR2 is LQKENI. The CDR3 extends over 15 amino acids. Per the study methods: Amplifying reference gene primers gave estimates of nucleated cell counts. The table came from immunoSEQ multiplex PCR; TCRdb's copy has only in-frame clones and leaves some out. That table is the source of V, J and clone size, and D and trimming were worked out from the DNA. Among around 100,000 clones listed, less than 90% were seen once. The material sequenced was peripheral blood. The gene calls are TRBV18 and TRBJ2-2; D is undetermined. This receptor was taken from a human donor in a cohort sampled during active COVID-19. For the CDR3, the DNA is TGTGCCAGCTCACCACGGTCAGGGAACACCGGGGAGCTGTTTTTT. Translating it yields CASSPRSGNTGELFF.